This T cell receptor (beta chain) was obtained from a study of cytomegalovirus exposure and HLA in healthy donors. On this clone: Its matching antigen is unknown.

This CDR3 is 14 amino acids long. V lost 7 bases and J lost 0, with 10 bases in between. The V gene's germline CDR1 is SNHLY and CDR2 FYNNEI. Study-wide findings and caveats: DRB1 showed the most TCR associations and HLA-C the fewest in a later analysis, as rates varied by HLA locus. V- and J-gene trimming in TCR beta was tied to a missense DCLRE1C variant by an analysis performed later. Rare TCR sequences dominated, though some public TCRs recurred in many donors.

PCR employed 60 Vbeta and 13 Jbeta primers. Produced via immunoSEQ multiplex PCR; TCRdb's table is partial and in-frame only. Of 160,000 or so clones in the sample, 60% to 80% were seen once. This receptor was taken from a man aged 55 to 70 in good health and CMV-seronegative. Material for sequencing was PBMCs. The chain links TRBV2 to TRBJ1-5; possible D gene TRBD1, 5 bases. The CDR3 loop is CASMWGDSNQPQHF. As DNA, the CDR3 is TGTGCCAGCATGTGGGGGGATAGCAATCAGCCCCAGCATTTT. Based on the CDR3 plus reference TRBV2 and TRBJ1-5, the full variable domain is EPEVTQTPSHQVTQMGQEVILRCVPISNHLYFYWYRQILGQKVEFLVSFYNNEISEKSEIFDDQFSVERPDGSNFTLKIRSTKLEDSAMYFCASMWGDSNQPQHFGDGTRLSIL.